Listed here are 11 T cell receptor beta chains from one sample, sequenced in a study of blood T cells in healthy people across ages. A sample-barcoded 5' primer and a J-beta primer mix were used in a second PCR of about 7 to 12 cycles. TCRdb re-called the 5' RACE reads with MiXCR, one entry per CDR3 protein. The sample comprises about 1.7 million distinct CDR3 sequences, 28% of which are singletons, and roughly 8.2% rests with the top ten. Sequencing was performed on blood. These receptor sequences come from a woman between 25 and 40 years old in good health.

About this clonotype: At one end, the junction sequence differs from germline, possibly due to a read error. CDR3 sequence: CASSPDRGSYDEQFF. Written as DNA, the CDR3 is TGTGCCAGCAGCCCCGACAGGGGTTCCTACGATGAGCAGTTCTTC. The gene calls are TRBV7-3 and TRBJ2-1, with 8 bases lining up with TRBD1. From germline, CDR1 is SGHTA and CDR2 FQGTGA. The CDR3 consists of 15 residues.

The chain carries TRBV29-1 and TRBJ1-4; D perhaps matches TRBD1 (5 bases). Germline V gives CDR1 SQVTM, CDR2 ANQGSEA. The germline V and J ends were trimmed by 7 bases and 0 bases, with 15 bases remaining between them. CDR3 length: 15 residues. The CDR3 is CSARGWGATNEKLFF. CDR3 sequence (DNA): TGCAGCGCCCGGGGGTGGGGCGCAACTAATGAAAAACTGTTTTTT.

This clonotype was counted ten times or more. V gene TRBV6-4 combines with J gene TRBJ2-1; weak D call: TRBD1 (7 bases). The V end lost 4 bases, the J end lost 7 bases, and 14 bases lay between the germline ends. Germline loops: CDR1 MRHNA, CDR2 SNTAGT. The CDR3 is 14 residues long. Here the CDR3 DNA reads TGTGCCAGCAGTGCTACAGGGGAGGCAAATGAGCAGTTCTTC. Translating gives CASSATGEANEQFF.

This chain joins TRBV28 and TRBJ2-1; D is tentatively TRBD1 or TRBD2 (5 bases each). With 6 bases removed from V and 9 bases from J, the gap between germline ends came to 15 bases. CDR1 and CDR2 from the germline V gene are MDHEN and SYDVKM. The CDR3 length is 13 residues. The CDR3, as DNA: TGTGCCAGCAGGCGGTCCGGGGCTGGTGAGCAGTTCTTC. This codes for CASRRSGAGEQFF.

This clonotype came up many times. Possible read error: a much larger clone is one base away. The rearrangement joins TRBV28 to TRBJ2-7; D uncertain. From germline, CDR1 is MDHEN and CDR2 SYDVKM. Trimming took 2 bases from V and 4 from J, leaving 6 bases between them. The CDR3 length is 12 residues. The CDR3 reads CASSLMAYEQYF. The CDR3 DNA reads TGTGCCAGCAGTTTAATGGCGTACGAGCAGTACTTC.

The J gene is TRBJ1-1, the V gene TRBV10-2, with D uncertain. V was clipped by 0 bases and J by 3 bases, with 11 bases between them. This CDR3 spans 15 amino acids. Germline CDR1 WSHSY, CDR2 SAAADI. The CDR3 here is CASSESARHHTEAFF. In DNA form, the CDR3 reads TGCGCCAGCAGTGAGTCAGCCCGACACCACACTGAAGCTTTCTTT.

V and J are TRBV24-1 and TRBJ2-1, with 10 nucleotides matching TRBD2. Germline trimming cut 3 bases from V and 7 bases from J; bases unmatched to any gene: 5. Germline V gene data show CDR1 as KGHDR and CDR2 as SFDVKD. This CDR3 spans 15 amino acids. The CDR3 here is CATSDQRGGGNEQFF. In DNA form, the CDR3 reads TGTGCCACCAGTGATCAGCGGGGGGGCGGAAATGAGCAGTTCTTC.

This clonotype occurred many times. J is TRBJ2-7 and V is TRBV20-1, with 7 nucleotides matching TRBD1. CDR1 and CDR2 from the germline V gene are DFQATT and SNEGSKA (reference sequence). The CDR3 is 14 amino acids. With V trimmed by 2 bases and J by 0 bases, 4 bases remained unmatched. The CDR3 is CSARRPGGSYEQYF. The CDR3 DNA reads TGCAGTGCTAGAAGGCCAGGGGGCTCCTACGAGCAGTACTTC.

About this clonotype: At one end, the junction sequence differs from germline, possibly due to a read error. V usage is TRBV12-3 or TRBV12-4 and J usage is TRBJ2-1, with 9 nucleotides matching TRBD1. The CDR3 is 15 amino acids. CDR3 DNA: TGTGCCAGCAGTCCGGGACAGGGTACCTACAATAAGCAGTTCTTC. Protein product: CASSPGQGTYNKQFF.

The V call is TRBV29-1, the J call TRBJ2-7, with D possibly matching TRBD1 (5 bases). CDR1 is SQVTM and CDR2 is ANQGSEA in the germline V gene. Trimming removed 4 bases from V and 2 bases from J, with 12 bases in between. This CDR3 has 13 residues. This chain's CDR3 is CSVVGRAPYEQYF. The CDR3 bases are TGCAGCGTTGTTGGCAGGGCCCCCTACGAGCAGTACTTC.

This clonotype was seen many times. The chain couples TRBV4-3 to TRBJ2-3; 8 nucleotides agree with TRBD2. Germline assignment: CDR1 LGHNA and CDR2 YSLEER. CDR3 length: 16 residues. The trim removed 0 bases at V and 6 bases at J, leaving 8 bases unmatched. Here the CDR3 DNA reads TGCGCCAGCAGCCAAGAAGGGACGGGAGGGGCGGATACGCAGTATTTT. Translation: CASSQEGTGGADTQYF.